This T cell receptor beta chain was documented in a study of beta chain features in type 1 diabetes. Worth noting for this clone: What it binds is unknown.

Study conclusions and caveats: Insertion counts at VDJ junctions were lower in type 1 diabetes patients, who also showed more deletions there.

Sorted populations all exceeded 95% purity. The germline gives CDR1 SQVTM, CDR2 ANQGSEA. Trimming removed 6 bases at V and 1 base at J, with 6 bases between. The CDR3 consists of 11 residues. As every portion of the isolated RNA was reverse transcribed, the sequencing read expressed TCRB transcripts. The method was immunoSEQ multiplex PCR; TCRdb's version includes in-frame clones alone and lacks a portion of them. Of a few hundred thousand clones listed, 20% are singletons. The material sequenced was naive CD4+ T cells from blood. The TCR comes from a woman younger than 35 in good health. This chain links TRBV29-1 with TRBJ1-1; D is unclear. In nucleotides, the CDR3 is TGCAGCGTAGTAGAGAACACTGAAGCTTTCTTT. It specifies CSVVENTEAFF. The whole variable domain, remainder taken from reference TRBV29-1 and TRBJ1-1, is SAVISQKPSRDICQRGTSLTIQCQVDSQVTMMFWYRQQPGQSLTLIATANQGSEATYESGFVIDKFPISRPNLTFSTLTVSNMSPEDSSIYLCSVVENTEAFFGQGTRLTVV.